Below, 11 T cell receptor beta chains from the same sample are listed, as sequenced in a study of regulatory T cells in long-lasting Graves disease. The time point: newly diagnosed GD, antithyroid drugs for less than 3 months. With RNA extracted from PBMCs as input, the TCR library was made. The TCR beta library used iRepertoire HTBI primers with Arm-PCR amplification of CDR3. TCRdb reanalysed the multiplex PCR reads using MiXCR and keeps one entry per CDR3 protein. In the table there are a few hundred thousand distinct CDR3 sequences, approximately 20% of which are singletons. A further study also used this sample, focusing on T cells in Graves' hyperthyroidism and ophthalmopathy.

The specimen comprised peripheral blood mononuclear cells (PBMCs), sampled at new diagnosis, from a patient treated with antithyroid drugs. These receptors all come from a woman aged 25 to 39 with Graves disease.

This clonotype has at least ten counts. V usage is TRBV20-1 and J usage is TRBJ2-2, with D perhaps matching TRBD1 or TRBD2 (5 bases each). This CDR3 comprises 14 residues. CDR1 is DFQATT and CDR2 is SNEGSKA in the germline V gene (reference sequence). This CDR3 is CSVLRGLNTGELFF. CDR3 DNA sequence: TGCAGCGTTCTGAGGGGCCTGAACACCGGGGAGCTGTTTTTT.

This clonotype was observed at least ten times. The CDR3 region is CARRHRDRVQETQYF. The CDR3 DNA follows: TGTGCCAGAAGACACCGGGACAGGGTCCAAGAGACCCAGTACTTC. The chain is built from TRBV6-1 and TRBJ2-5; TRBD1 agrees at 9 bases. CDR3 size: 15 residues. CDR1 is MNHNS, CDR2 SASEGT, per germline. After removal of 9 bases from V and 1 base from J, the junction contained 9 bases not matched to a gene.

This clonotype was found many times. CDR3 sequence: CASSAGLGEQPQHF. The CDR3 DNA follows: TGTGCCAGCAGCGCAGGGTTAGGGGAACAGCCCCAGCATTTT. This chain links TRBV7-8 with TRBJ1-5; D is possibly TRBD1 (5 bases). The CDR3 runs 14 residues. In germline, CDR1 is SGHVS, CDR2 FQNEAQ. V lost 5 bases, J lost 7 bases, and 15 bases lay in between.

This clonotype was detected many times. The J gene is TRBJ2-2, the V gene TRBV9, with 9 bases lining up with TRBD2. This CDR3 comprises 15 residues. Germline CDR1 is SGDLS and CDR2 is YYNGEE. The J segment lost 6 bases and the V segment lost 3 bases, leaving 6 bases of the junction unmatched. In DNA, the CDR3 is TGTGCCAGCAGCGGGGGGGGACTAGCATCCGGGGAGCTGTTTTTT. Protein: CASSGGGLASGELFF.

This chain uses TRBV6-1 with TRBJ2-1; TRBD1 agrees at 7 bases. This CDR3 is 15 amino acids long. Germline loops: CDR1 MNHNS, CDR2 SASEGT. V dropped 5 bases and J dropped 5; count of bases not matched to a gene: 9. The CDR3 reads CASSLTDRYDNEQFF. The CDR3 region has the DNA TGTGCCAGCAGTCTTACGGACAGGTATGACAATGAGCAGTTCTTC.

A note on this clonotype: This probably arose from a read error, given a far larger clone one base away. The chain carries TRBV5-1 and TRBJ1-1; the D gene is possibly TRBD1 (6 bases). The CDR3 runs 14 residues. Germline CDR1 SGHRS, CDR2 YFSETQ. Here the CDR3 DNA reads TGTGCCAACAGACCGCAGGGGAGGGACACTGAAGCTTTCTTT. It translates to CANRPQGRDTEAFF. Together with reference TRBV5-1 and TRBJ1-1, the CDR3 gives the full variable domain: KAGVTQTPRYLIKTRGQQVTLSCSPISGHRSVSWYQQTPGQGLQFLFEYFSETQRNKGNFPGRFSGRQFSNSRSEMNVSTLELGDSALYLCANRPQGRDTEAFFGQGTRLTVV.

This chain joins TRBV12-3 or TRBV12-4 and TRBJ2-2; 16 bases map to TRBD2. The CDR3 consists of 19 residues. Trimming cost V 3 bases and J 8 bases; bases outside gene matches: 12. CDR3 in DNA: TGTGCCAGCAGTTTGTCGGTCGGGACTAGCGGGGGGGCATCAGGGGAGCTGTTTTTT. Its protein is CASSLSVGTSGGASGELFF.

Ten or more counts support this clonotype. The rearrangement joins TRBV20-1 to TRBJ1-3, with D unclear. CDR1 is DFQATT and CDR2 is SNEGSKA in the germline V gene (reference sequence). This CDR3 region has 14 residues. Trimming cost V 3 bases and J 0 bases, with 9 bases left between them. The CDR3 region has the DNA TGCAGTGCTAGTGGTGGGCCCTCTGGAAACACCATATATTTT. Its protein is CSASGGPSGNTIYF.

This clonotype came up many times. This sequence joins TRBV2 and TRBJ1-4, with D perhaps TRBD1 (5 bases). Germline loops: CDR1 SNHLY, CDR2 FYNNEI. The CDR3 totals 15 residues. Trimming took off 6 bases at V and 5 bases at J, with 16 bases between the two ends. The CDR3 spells CASSPSSTGNEKLFF. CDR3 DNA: TGTGCCAGCAGCCCCAGCTCCACAGGCAATGAAAAACTGTTTTTT.

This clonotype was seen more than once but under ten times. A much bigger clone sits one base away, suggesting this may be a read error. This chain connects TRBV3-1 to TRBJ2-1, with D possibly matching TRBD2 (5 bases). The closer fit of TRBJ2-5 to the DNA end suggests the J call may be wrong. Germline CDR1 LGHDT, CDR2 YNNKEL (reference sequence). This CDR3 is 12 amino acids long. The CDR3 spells CASGLLLDAQYF. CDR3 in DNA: TGTGCCAGCGGCCTACTACTAGATGCCCAGTACTTC.

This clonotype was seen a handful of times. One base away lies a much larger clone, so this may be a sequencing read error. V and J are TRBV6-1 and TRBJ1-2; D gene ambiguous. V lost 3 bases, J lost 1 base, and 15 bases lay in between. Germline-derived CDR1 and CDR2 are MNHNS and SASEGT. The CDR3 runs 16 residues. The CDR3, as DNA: TGTGCCAGCAGTGAGGCAGGAGCCTCCATTAACTATGGCTACACCTTC. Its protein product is CASSEAGASINYGYTF.